Listed below are T cell receptor beta chains from one sample, sequenced in a study of T-cell reconstitution after alpha-beta-depleted transplantation in children. TCRdb itself ran the PCR reads through MiXCR, one entry per CDR3 protein. Of approximately 340,000 distinct CDR3 sequences in the sample, 10% were seen once. Here the sequenced sample was PBMCs from the stem cell graft donor, taken from the stem cell graft. The source is a human donor who donated a stem cell graft to a child with acute lymphoblastic leukemia. The CDR3 runs from the conserved cysteine through the conserved F or W.

CDR3 protein: CASRGTSSYNEQFF; V gene: TRBV19; J gene: TRBJ2-1
CDR3 protein: CASSPLSSNELFF; V gene: TRBV27; J gene: TRBJ2-1
CDR3 protein: CASSLNGGYEQFF; V gene: TRBV27; J gene: TRBJ2-1
CDR3 protein: CASSPRQFYEQYF; V gene: TRBV6-5; J gene: TRBJ2-7
CDR3 protein: CASSLPPPGEETQYF; V gene: TRBV5-1; J gene: TRBJ2-5
CDR3 protein: CASSRTSGENYEQYF; V gene: TRBV5-1; J gene: TRBJ2-7
CDR3 protein: CSARPRLAGTTDTQYF; V gene: TRBV20-1; J gene: TRBJ2-3
CDR3 protein: CASSPDMNTEAFF; V gene: TRBV18; J gene: TRBJ1-1
CDR3 protein: CASRPGQRFLSNQPQHF; V gene: TRBV2; J gene: TRBJ1-5
CDR3 protein: CASSPDWTLKGANEKLFF; V gene: TRBV27; J gene: TRBJ1-4
CDR3 protein: CASSLARAEYNEQFF; V gene: TRBV7-2; J gene: TRBJ2-1
CDR3 protein: CAISKGGGIQQETQYF; V gene: TRBV10-3; J gene: TRBJ2-5
CDR3 protein: CASSHRGPGEKLFF; V gene: TRBV4-1; J gene: TRBJ1-4
CDR3 protein: CASSAGTDRGFLETQYF; V gene: TRBV9; J gene: TRBJ2-5
CDR3 protein: CATSRDKGWRDTGELFF; V gene: TRBV15; J gene: TRBJ2-2
CDR3 protein: CASRDTGAQETQYF; V gene: TRBV3-1; J gene: TRBJ2-5
CDR3 protein: CASSPQRGASQNEQFF; V gene: TRBV7-2; J gene: TRBJ2-1
CDR3 protein: CASSHGLAAVYSYEQYF; V gene: TRBV7-2; J gene: TRBJ2-7
CDR3 protein: CASSSPGDNSPLHF; V gene: TRBV27; J gene: TRBJ1-6
CDR3 protein: CASSLAQTALSSYEQYF; V gene: TRBV7-9; J gene: TRBJ2-7
CDR3 protein: CASSITTSGGEQFF; V gene: TRBV7-2; J gene: TRBJ2-1
CDR3 protein: CASSFTDSGNTIYF; V gene: TRBV5-6; J gene: TRBJ1-3
CDR3 protein: CASSLSDGLASFYEQYF; V gene: TRBV5-6; J gene: TRBJ2-7
CDR3 protein: CASSPYTTGGADTQYF; V gene: TRBV18; J gene: TRBJ2-3
CDR3 protein: CSARDFWAGYNEQFF; V gene: TRBV20-1; J gene: TRBJ2-1
CDR3 protein: CASSLEGGAYNEQFF; V gene: TRBV12-3/TRBV12-4; J gene: TRBJ2-1
CDR3 protein: CASSLKRASGQETQYF; V gene: TRBV7-9; J gene: TRBJ2-5
CDR3 protein: CASSLGGLGGQDSNQPQHF; V gene: TRBV5-1; J gene: TRBJ1-5
CDR3 protein: CASSEALRSSQNIQYF; V gene: TRBV2; J gene: TRBJ2-4
CDR3 protein: CASSLMRSSGTNEQFF; V gene: TRBV7-9; J gene: TRBJ2-1
CDR3 protein: CASSEGRVYNEQFF; V gene: TRBV2; J gene: TRBJ2-1
CDR3 protein: CASSEQQETQYF; V gene: TRBV6-1; J gene: TRBJ2-5
CDR3 protein: CASSLAFKGGHSGNTIYF; V gene: TRBV7-2; J gene: TRBJ1-3
CDR3 protein: CASSLASTDNEQFF; V gene: TRBV11-2; J gene: TRBJ2-1
CDR3 protein: CASSVRVNTEAFF; V gene: TRBV9; J gene: TRBJ1-1
CDR3 protein: CASSRTSGSVNEQFF; V gene: TRBV12-3/TRBV12-4; J gene: TRBJ2-1
CDR3 protein: CSGRDGPYEQYF; V gene: TRBV29-1; J gene: TRBJ2-7
CDR3 protein: CASSFEPRANQPQHF; V gene: TRBV12-3/TRBV12-4; J gene: TRBJ1-5
CDR3 protein: CATSRAPGETQYF; V gene: TRBV15; J gene: TRBJ2-5
CDR3 protein: CSAPREGPTADTQYF; V gene: TRBV20-1; J gene: TRBJ2-3
CDR3 protein: CASSLDRAGGQDTQYF; V gene: TRBV5-1; J gene: TRBJ2-3
CDR3 protein: CSAPGQGGQPQHF; V gene: TRBV20-1; J gene: TRBJ1-5
CDR3 protein: CASSYSVVNTGELFF; V gene: TRBV6-2/TRBV6-3; J gene: TRBJ2-2
CDR3 protein: CASSKGSPQGPSYNEQFF; V gene: TRBV21-1; J gene: TRBJ2-1
CDR3 protein: CASSPTPGLAGGSYEQYF; V gene: TRBV27; J gene: TRBJ2-7